This passage covers 10 T cell receptor beta chains from one sample sequenced in a study of shared clonotypes between healthy human individuals. Using immunoSEQ multiplex PCR, the repertoire was profiled, and TCRdb retains in-frame clones only, with some absent. This table has about 1.1 million clones, around three quarters appearing once. Sequencing was done on a sample of memory CD4+ T cells from PBMCs. Described subset: CD45RA-negative fraction. These receptors all stem from a young man in good health. Some clones in this sample may be carry-over from other donors' samples.

This chain links TRBV2 with TRBJ1-2; the match to TRBD1 covers 9 bases. The trim removed 5 bases at V and 4 bases at J, leaving 5 bases unmatched. The CDR3 has 14 residues. Germline CDR1 reads SNHLY; CDR2 reads FYNNEI. In nucleotides, the CDR3 is TGTGCCAGCAGTTTACAGGGGGCCCTCTATGGCTACACCTTC. Encoded protein: CASSLQGALYGYTF.

The chain links TRBV28 to TRBJ2-5; 7 positions agree with TRBD2. The trim removed 3 bases at V and 5 bases at J, leaving 6 bases unmatched. The CDR3 sequence is 14 residues long. CDR1 MDHEN and CDR2 SYDVKM come from the germline V gene. This chain's CDR3 is CASSFRGRRETQYF. CDR3 bases: TGTGCCAGCAGTTTCCGCGGGAGACGGGAGACCCAGTACTTC.

A single count supports this clone. The chain employs TRBV30 and TRBJ1-5, with TRBD1 matching over 7 bases. In germline, CDR1 is GTSNPN, CDR2 SVGIG (reference sequence). Germline trimming cut 0 bases from V and 4 bases from J; bases unmatched to any gene: 3. The CDR3 loop spans 14 amino acids. This CDR3 is CAWSVGTDNQPQHF. CDR3 in DNA: TGTGCCTGGAGTGTCGGGACAGATAATCAGCCCCAGCATTTT.

The chain employs TRBV5-1 and TRBJ2-1; 13 nucleotides agree with TRBD2. The CDR3 totals 15 residues. V dropped 4 bases and J dropped 10; count of bases not matched to a gene: 8. CDR1 is SGHRS, CDR2 YFSETQ, per germline. DNA of the CDR3: TGCGCCAGCAGCCTCGTTGGACTAGCGGGAGCAGAGCAGTTCTTC. Residues: CASSLVGLAGAEQFF.

The chain is built from TRBV28 and TRBJ1-4; 7 bases are shared with TRBD1. This CDR3 comprises 14 residues. Germline V lookup: CDR1 MDHEN, CDR2 SYDVKM. Trimming at V came to 6 bases and at J to 7 bases, leaving 8 bases not matched to a gene. CDR3 sequence: CASSRGFGGEKLFF. The CDR3 coding sequence is TGTGCCAGCAGCAGGGGGTTTGGGGGTGAAAAACTGTTTTTT.

This clone was counted only a few times. The genes are TRBV2 and TRBJ1-2; no clear D gene. Trimming pared 5 bases from V and 6 bases from J, leaving 10 bases between. The CDR3 covers 12 residues. CDR1 SNHLY and CDR2 FYNNEI come from the germline V gene. The CDR3 nucleotides are TGTGCCAGCAGTAACAGCAGACATGGCTACACCTTC. Its translation is CASSNSRHGYTF.

As regards this clone: Other DNA sequences in the same sample also yield this CDR3. The chain uses TRBV5-1 and TRBJ1-1; possible D gene TRBD1, 6 bases. Trimming shortened V by 1 base and J by 0 bases, and 7 bases separated the two germline ends. This CDR3 is 14 amino acids long. Germline assignment: CDR1 SGHRS and CDR2 YFSETQ. CDR3 region: CASSLTGMNTEAFF. DNA of the CDR3: TGCGCCAGCAGCTTGACAGGGATGAACACTGAAGCTTTCTTT.

This chain uses TRBV6-6 with TRBJ2-1; D gene uncertain. This CDR3 spans 13 amino acids. Germline CDR1 and CDR2: MNHNY and SVGAGI (reference sequence). The V end was cut by 2 bases, the J end by 6 bases, with 8 bases between. The CDR3, as DNA: TGTGCCAGCAGTTACCCTTTCGTCAATGAGCAGTTCTTC. Translated, it gives CASSYPFVNEQFF.

In its sample, this clone was seen many times. Other nucleotide sequences from this sample produce the same CDR3. V usage is TRBV7-9 and J usage is TRBJ2-2; D is uncertain. Trimming stripped 1 base from V and 4 bases from J, with 4 bases between. This CDR3 has 13 residues. Germline V gene data show CDR1 as SEHNR and CDR2 as FQNEAQ (reference sequence). CDR3 nucleotide sequence: TGTGCCAGCAGCTTAGTCGCCACCGGGGAGCTGTTTTTT. It specifies CASSLVATGELFF.

The CDR3 DNA reads TGTGCCAGCAGCGCCCGGACAGGGGGAGGATATGGCTACACCTTC. Translated: CASSARTGGGYGYTF. V is TRBV9 and J is TRBJ1-2; 10 bases align to TRBD1. Germline CDR1 SGDLS, CDR2 YYNGEE. V trimming: 3 bases; J trimming: 5 bases; junction bases outside the gene matches: 7. CDR3 length equals 15 residues.